This T cell receptor beta chain was recovered during a study of PD-L1 blockade in urothelial cancer. Study at large: Analyzed time points were 3 weeks (second dose) and 6 weeks after therapy began. Study-wide results and caveats: Enhanced expansion of tumor-associated blood clones at 3 weeks characterized durable-benefit patients.

Germline CDR1 SGHNT, CDR2 YYREEE (reference sequence). V was trimmed by 0 bases and J by 7 bases, leaving 10 bases between them. The CDR3 totals 14 residues. In the case of this clone: As yet, its antigen is unknown.

Libraries were prepared by immunoSEQ multiplex PCR; TCRdb keeps only in-frame clonotypes and omits some of them. Found here are 90,000 to 100,000 clones, roughly 90% of them singletons; the top ten hold 1.5% to 2%. Time point indicated: pretreatment peripheral blood. This TCR was sampled from a man aged 55 to 69 with urothelial cancer. The rearrangement links TRBV5-4 to TRBJ2-2, with D maybe TRBD1 (6 bases). Sequences were derived from PBMCs, sampled around atezolizumab (anti-PD-L1) treatment. The CDR3 region has the DNA TGTGCCAGCAGCTTGGCCCGAGGGGGCGGGGAGCTGTTTTTT. Amino acid sequence: CASSLARGGGELFF.